Presented here are 20 T cell receptor beta chains from one specimen sequenced in a study of cytomegalovirus exposure and HLA in healthy donors. The data were produced by immunoSEQ multiplex PCR, yet TCRdb's version contains in-frame clones alone and is incomplete. Of 150,000 or so clones listed, less than 90% are singletons. Sequenced input: PBMCs. The origin of the receptors is a young man in good health and CMV-seropositive.

The chain has TRBV5-1 and TRBJ2-2; possibly TRBD2 for D (6 bases). Germline V CDR1 and CDR2: SGHRS, YFSETQ. The V gene lost 5 bases and the J gene lost 7 bases, with 15 bases spanning the gap. CDR3 length: 14 amino acids. The CDR3 region has the DNA TGCGCCAGCAGGGTCGGGAGCAGCGGCGGGGAGCTGTTTTTT. This gives the protein CASRVGSSGGELFF. Looking up the rest from reference TRBV5-1 and TRBJ2-2 gives the full variable domain: KAGVTQTPRYLIKTRGQQVTLSCSPISGHRSVSWYQQTPGQGLQFLFEYFSETQRNKGNFPGRFSGRQFSNSRSEMNVSTLELGDSALYLCASRVGSSGGELFFGEGSRLTVL.

The chain recombines TRBV29-1 with TRBJ1-2; D remains ambiguous. The CDR3 consists of 12 residues. Trimming stripped 7 bases from V and 3 bases from J, with 12 bases between. Germline V gene lookup returns CDR1 SQVTM and CDR2 ANQGSEA. CDR3 loop: CSGRRPDYGYTF. The CDR3 coding sequence is TGCAGCGGTAGGAGGCCCGACTATGGCTACACCTTC.

The chain has TRBV2 and TRBJ1-1; TRBD1 matches 9 bases. The CDR3 runs 15 residues. Germline CDR1 reads SNHLY; CDR2 reads FYNNEI. With 5 bases clipped from V and 1 base from J, the junction kept 5 bases outside the gene matches. DNA for the CDR3: TGTGCCAGCAGTCCTCGGACAGGGGCGAACACTGAAGCTTTCTTT. This sequence encodes CASSPRTGANTEAFF.

The chain couples TRBV29-1 to TRBJ2-7, with 8 bases that match TRBD2. V shed 0 bases and J 2 bases; nucleotides not matched to a gene: 6. Germline CDR1 reads SQVTM; CDR2 reads ANQGSEA. This CDR3 has 15 amino acids. CDR3 bases: TGCAGCGTTGAAGATAGCCTAGCGGGCCCCTACGAGCAGTACTTC. It translates to CSVEDSLAGPYEQYF.

In this sample, this clone turned up once. V and J are TRBV9 and TRBJ1-3; tentative D call: TRBD1 (6 bases). V lost 0 bases, J lost 0 bases, and 13 bases lay in between. CDR3 length equals 17 residues. Germline CDR1 is SGDLS and CDR2 is YYNGEE. CDR3 in amino acids: CASSVGPGTNSGNTIYF. DNA for the CDR3: TGTGCCAGCAGCGTAGGCCCCGGGACAAACTCTGGAAACACCATATATTTT.

The rearrangement links TRBV5-1 to TRBJ1-1; 7 nucleotides align to TRBD1. V lost 0 bases, J lost 8 bases, and 7 bases stayed unmatched. CDR1 is SGHRS, CDR2 YFSETQ, per germline. The CDR3 is 14 amino acids. CDR3 sequence: CASSLGAGGEEAFF. DNA for the CDR3: TGCGCCAGCAGCTTGGGCGCAGGGGGAGAGGAAGCTTTCTTT.

The chain links TRBV2 to TRBJ2-2, with TRBD1 matching over 9 bases. The length of the CDR3 is 16 residues. Unmatched junction bases numbered 10, after V lost 5 bases and J lost 6 bases. Germline CDR1 and CDR2: SNHLY and FYNNEI. CDR3 nucleotide sequence: TGTGCCAGCAGTCCGGCGATAGGACAGGGGCCCGGGGAGCTGTTTTTT. This translates into CASSPAIGQGPGELFF.

The chain recombines TRBV9 with TRBJ2-3; 7 nucleotides agree with TRBD2. Per germline, CDR1 SGDLS and CDR2 YYNGEE. V gave up 4 bases and J gave up 0 bases; unmatched junction bases: 11. The CDR3 has 17 residues. The CDR3 is CASSISGGPPSTDTQYF. In DNA, the CDR3 is TGTGCCAGCAGCATATCGGGGGGTCCTCCCAGCACAGATACGCAGTATTTT.

The chain joins TRBV25-1 to TRBJ1-6, with D possibly matching TRBD1 (5 bases). Germline V gene data show CDR1 as MGHDK and CDR2 as SYGVNS. This CDR3 has 13 residues. Between the trimmed V and J ends, which lost 1 base and 8 bases, there was a span of 6 bases. CDR3 region: CASSEWGDSPLHF. Written as DNA, the CDR3 is TGTGCCAGCAGTGAATGGGGGGATTCACCCCTCCACTTT. The full variable domain, with the rest looked up from reference TRBV25-1 and TRBJ1-6, is EADIYQTPRYLVIGTGKKITLECSQTMGHDKMYWYQQDPGMELHLIHYSYGVNSTEKGDLSSESTVSRIRTEHFPLTLESARPSHTSQYLCASSEWGDSPLHFGNGTRLTVT.

For the CDR3, the DNA is TGTGCCAGCAGCCCGTGGGGGGGGCAGCTCTTCTACACCTTC. Encoded protein: CASSPWGGQLFYTF. The V gene is TRBV4-2, the J gene TRBJ1-2; tentative D call: TRBD1 (6 bases). Germline assignment: CDR1 LGHNA and CDR2 YNFKEQ. This CDR3 is 14 amino acids long. V was pared by 4 bases and J by 10 bases, with 19 bases between.

The V call is TRBV18, the J call TRBJ2-7, with D tentatively TRBD1 (5 bases). V was cut by 3 bases and J by 6 bases, with 15 bases left in between. This CDR3 region has 14 residues. The germline V gene has CDR1 KGHSH and CDR2 LQKENI. DNA of the CDR3: TGTGCCAGCTCACCTTCTACAGGTAGGACCGAGCAGTACTTC. Protein sequence: CASSPSTGRTEQYF.

This clone was detected a few times. V usage is TRBV30 and J usage is TRBJ2-7, with TRBD2 matching 7 bases. The CDR3 extends over 13 amino acids. The germline V gene has CDR1 GTSNPN and CDR2 SVGIG (reference sequence). V dropped 0 bases and J dropped 7; count of bases not matched to a gene: 6. The CDR3 nucleotides read TGTGCCTGGAGTGTGGCGGGAGAAGGGGAGCAGTACTTC. Translation: CAWSVAGEGEQYF.

This sequence joins TRBV11-2 and TRBJ1-5; D unclear. Trimming took 0 bases from V and 0 from J, leaving 6 bases between them. Per germline, CDR1 SGHAT and CDR2 FQNNGV. This CDR3 region has 15 residues. The CDR3 DNA follows: TGTGCCAGCAGCTTAGAACTGAATAGCAATCAGCCCCAGCATTTT. Amino acid sequence: CASSLELNSNQPQHF. The full variable domain, rest sourced from reference TRBV11-2 and TRBJ1-5, is EAGVAQSPRYKIIEKRQSVAFWCNPISGHATLYWYQQILGQGPKLLIQFQNNGVVDDSQLPKDRFSAERLKGVDSTLKIQPAKLEDSAVYLCASSLELNSNQPQHFGDGTRLSIL.

This chain links TRBV9 with TRBJ2-7, with 8 bases aligning to TRBD1. Trimming at V came to 4 bases and at J to 3 bases, leaving 6 bases not matched to a gene. The CDR3 loop spans 14 amino acids. Per the germline V gene, CDR1 is SGDLS and CDR2 is YYNGEE. The CDR3 loop is CASSFGTGGYEQYF. The CDR3 bases are TGTGCCAGCAGCTTTGGGACAGGCGGCTACGAGCAGTACTTC.

The chain uses TRBV29-1 and TRBJ2-4, with TRBD1 matching 12 bases. This CDR3 has 13 amino acids. CDR1 is SQVTM, CDR2 ANQGSEA, per germline. V was clipped by 6 bases and J by 6 bases; unmatched bases: 3. Here the CDR3 DNA reads TGCAGCGTGGGACAGGGGGCGGGAAACATTCAGTACTTC. Translating it yields CSVGQGAGNIQYF.

The rearrangement uses TRBV9 and TRBJ2-3, with 9 nucleotides matching TRBD2. With 1 base clipped from V and 6 bases from J, the junction kept 12 bases outside the gene matches. From germline, CDR1 is SGDLS and CDR2 YYNGEE. The CDR3 has 17 amino acids. The CDR3 loop reads CASSVTTSGSPPDTQYF. DNA of the CDR3: TGTGCCAGCAGCGTAACGACTAGCGGCTCCCCACCGGATACGCAGTATTTT.

This clone was seen only a few times. The J gene is TRBJ2-1, the V gene TRBV6-4; unclear D gene. V dropped 6 bases and J dropped 6 bases, with 15 bases sitting between them. This CDR3 has 14 residues. Germline V gene sequence: CDR1 MRHNA, CDR2 SNTAGT. CDR3 sequence (DNA): TGTGCCAGCAGCGCCCTCGGAGACCGCAATGAGCAGTTCTTC. It encodes CASSALGDRNEQFF.

Only a few counts were recorded for this clone. V is TRBV4-3 and J is TRBJ1-1; D is unclear. CDR1 and CDR2 from the germline V gene are LGHNA and YSLEER. CDR3 length: 13 amino acids. The ends were cut back, 4 bases at V and 5 bases at J, with 11 bases in the middle. The DNA of the CDR3 is TGCGCCAGCAGCCCTAGGGAGGGTACTGAAGCTTTCTTT. Translation gives CASSPREGTEAFF.

The chain couples TRBV6-5 to TRBJ1-1; possible D gene TRBD1, 6 bases. The V end was cut by 0 bases, the J end by 8 bases, with 16 bases between. The CDR3 consists of 15 residues. The germline gives CDR1 MNHEY, CDR2 SVGAGI. The CDR3 DNA is TGTGCCAGCAGTTACTCCCACCGAGGGGGGGAGGAAGCTTTCTTT. Protein sequence: CASSYSHRGGEEAFF.

This chain links TRBV7-8 with TRBJ1-4, with TRBD1 identical over 8 bases. J was trimmed by 7 bases and V by 5 bases; bases with no gene match: 6. This CDR3 has 14 residues. CDR1 is SGHVS, CDR2 FQNEAQ, per germline. For the CDR3, the DNA is TGTGCCAGCAGCCCCTGGACAGGGTCTGAAAAACTGTTTTTT. Protein: CASSPWTGSEKLFF.